The 10 T cell receptor beta chains in this list originate from one sample, sequenced in a study of blood T cell repertoires in COVID-19. Using immunoSEQ multiplex PCR, the repertoire was profiled, and TCRdb retains in-frame clones only, with some absent. The data show about 140,000 clones, with about 75% seen just once and 2.5% to 3% held by the top ten. What was sequenced was PBMCs or T cells enriched from blood (not recorded which). The source of these receptors is a woman in her fifties or sixties who had recovered from COVID-19.

This clone came up once. This chain joins TRBV4-2 and TRBJ1-2; 8 bases line up with TRBD1. The CDR3 runs 16 residues. V trimming: 0 bases; J trimming: 5 bases; junction bases outside the gene matches: 8. The germline V gene encodes CDR1 LGHNA and CDR2 YNFKEQ. The DNA of the CDR3 is TGTGCCAGCAGCCAAGATTGGACAGGGAATCCTTATGGCTACACCTTC. Protein product: CASSQDWTGNPYGYTF.

The chain recombines TRBV14 with TRBJ2-2, with D tentatively TRBD1 (6 bases). The V gene lost 3 bases and the J gene lost 4 bases, with 12 bases spanning the gap. The CDR3 covers 15 residues. Germline V gene lookup returns CDR1 SGHDN and CDR2 FVKESK. The CDR3, as DNA: TGTGCCAGCAGCCACAGGGGTTCGGTCACCGGGGAGCTGTTTTTT. This codes for CASSHRGSVTGELFF.

This clone was observed a single time. This chain links TRBV11-3 with TRBJ1-2; no clear D gene. Per germline, CDR1 SGHNT and CDR2 YENEEA. CDR3 size: 14 residues. Trimming cost V 6 bases and J 10 bases, with 21 bases left between them. CDR3 DNA sequence: TGTGCCAGCAGTCCACAGAGCGGCGGCCGGGACTACACCTTC. Encoded protein: CASSPQSGGRDYTF. Using reference TRBV11-3 and TRBJ1-2 for the parts outside the CDR3, the full variable domain is EAGVVQSPRYKIIEKKQPVAFWCNPISGHNTLYWYLQNLGQGPELLIRYENEEAVDDSQLPKDRFSAERLKGVDSTLKIQPAELGDSAVYLCASSPQSGGRDYTFGSGTRLTVV.

The J gene is TRBJ2-2, the V gene TRBV5-1; D ambiguous. Trimming took off 6 bases at V and 0 bases at J, with 9 bases between the two ends. The CDR3 runs to 14 residues. Per the germline V gene, CDR1 is SGHRS and CDR2 is YFSETQ. The DNA of the CDR3 is TGCGCCAGCAAGGAACAGCCGAACACCGGGGAGCTGTTTTTT. This encodes CASKEQPNTGELFF.

This clone was seen more than once but under ten times. The V and J genes are TRBV24-1 and TRBJ1-1; no firm D call. Germline assignment: CDR1 KGHDR and CDR2 SFDVKD. V shed 5 bases and J shed 4 bases, with 16 bases lying between them. The length of the CDR3 is 15 residues. In nucleotides, the CDR3 is TGTGCCACCAGTGTATCCAGTGCCCGGGGCACTGAAGCTTTCTTT. It is translated as CATSVSSARGTEAFF.

The chain combines TRBV5-1 with TRBJ2-1; 10 bases are shared with TRBD1. The CDR3 contains 14 residues. With 4 bases clipped from V and 9 bases from J, the junction kept 7 bases outside the gene matches. Germline-derived CDR1 and CDR2 are SGHRS and YFSETQ. This CDR3 is CASSTGQGDGEQFF. The CDR3 region has the DNA TGCGCCAGCAGCACCGGACAGGGGGACGGTGAGCAGTTCTTC.

In this sample, this clone turned up a few times. J is TRBJ1-2 and V is TRBV24-1, with 7 bases fitting TRBD1. V shed 5 bases, J shed 8 bases, and the junction held 4 bases outside the gene matches. Germline CDR1 KGHDR, CDR2 SFDVKD. The CDR3 consists of 12 residues. In nucleotides, the CDR3 is TGTGCCACCAGTGGGGACAGTAGGGGCTACACCTTC. This sequence encodes CATSGDSRGYTF.

The chain employs TRBV13 and TRBJ2-3, with 10 positions matching TRBD1. The CDR3 runs 17 residues. Germline CDR1 PRHDT, CDR2 FYEKMQ (reference sequence). Losses at the gene ends were 5 bases for V and 3 bases for J; bases not matched to a gene: 11. Written as DNA, the CDR3 is TGTGCCAGCAGCAACGCCAACCGGGACAGGGGAACAGATACGCAGTATTTT. Amino acid sequence: CASSNANRDRGTDTQYF.

This CDR3 is CASSYNLANTGELFF. For the CDR3, the DNA is TGTGCCAGCAGCTATAATCTAGCAAACACCGGGGAGCTGTTTTTT. The chain uses TRBV11-2 and TRBJ2-2; maybe TRBD2 (5 bases). V was cut by 4 bases and J by 2 bases, with 11 bases left in between. CDR3 length equals 15 residues. Germline CDR1 reads SGHAT; CDR2 reads FQNNGV.

With regard to this clone: The same CDR3 is also encoded by other DNA sequences in this sample. The chain joins TRBV9 to TRBJ2-7; no definite D call. With 3 bases removed from V and 0 bases from J, the gap between germline ends came to 4 bases. This CDR3 is 12 amino acids long. CDR1 and CDR2 (germline): SGDLS, YYNGEE. This chain's CDR3 is CASSGSSYEQYF. CDR3 in DNA: TGTGCCAGCAGCGGGAGCTCCTACGAGCAGTACTTC.